Following are 11 T cell receptor beta chains from one sample sequenced in a study of T-cell reconstitution after alpha-beta-depleted transplantation in children. The authors prepared the TCRbeta library with unique molecular identifiers. TCRdb ran MiXCR on the PCR reads and lists one entry per CDR3 protein. The repertoire holds 490,000 or so distinct CDR3 sequences, with about 10% as singletons. Sample: PBMCs, taken before TCRalphabeta/CD19-depleted stem cell transplant. The source is a child aged 2-15 years with inherited bone marrow failure, due to receive a stem cell transplant.

This clonotype was seen many times. For the CDR3, the DNA is TGTGCCAGCAGTTTTGGGGGGGTAGGGGGCAATGAGCAGTTCTTC. Its protein is CASSFGGVGGNEQFF. This chain links TRBV12-3 or TRBV12-4 with TRBJ2-1; D perhaps matches TRBD2 (7 bases). This CDR3 has 15 amino acids. V lost 3 bases and J lost 6, with 15 bases in between.

About this clonotype: A much larger clone differs by one base, so this may be a read error. The rearrangement uses TRBV28 and TRBJ2-3; weak D call: TRBD2 (6 bases). Germline CDR1 reads MDHEN; CDR2 reads SYDVKM. This CDR3 contains 16 residues. The V and J ends lost 2 bases and 4 bases respectively, with 16 bases between them. For the CDR3, the DNA is TGTGCCAGCAGTTTACTCCACCGGGACTCCGCAGATACGCAGTATTTT. Residues: CASSLLHRDSADTQYF. The full variable domain, with the rest looked up from reference TRBV28 and TRBJ2-3, is DVKVTQSSRYLVKRTGEKVFLECVQDMDHENMFWYRQDPGLGLRLIYFSYDVKMKEKGDIPEGYSVSREKKERFSLILESASTNQTSMYLCASSLLHRDSADTQYFGPGTRLTVL.

This clonotype was recorded at least ten times. The rearrangement joins TRBV6-2 or TRBV6-3 to TRBJ2-7; the D gene is possibly TRBD2 (5 bases). The germline V gene encodes CDR1 MNHEY and CDR2 SVGEGT. The ends were cut back, 9 bases at V and 1 base at J, with 13 bases in the middle. The CDR3 covers 13 residues. DNA for the CDR3: TGTGCCAGTGGACTCCTGAATTCCTACGAGCAGTACTTC. Its protein product is CASGLLNSYEQYF.

This clonotype was counted at least ten times. The chain carries TRBV7-2 and TRBJ2-5, with 12 nucleotides matching TRBD1. This CDR3 region has 16 residues. CDR1 is SGHTA and CDR2 is FQGNSA in the germline V gene. Trimming removed 0 bases from V and 4 bases from J; junction bases left unmatched: 3. The CDR3 nucleotides are TGTGCCAGCAGCTTAGCCTCGGGACAGGGGGCAGAGACCCAGTACTTC. This codes for CASSLASGQGAETQYF.

This clonotype has at least ten counts. The gene calls are TRBV12-3 or TRBV12-4 and TRBJ2-2; 12 positions agree with TRBD2. V gave up 5 bases and J gave up 6 bases; unmatched junction bases: 7. CDR3 size: 16 residues. Here the CDR3 reads CASSPRLAGAAGELFF. The CDR3 DNA is TGTGCCAGCAGTCCACGACTAGCGGGAGCGGCCGGGGAGCTGTTTTTT.

With respect to this clonotype: A much larger clone is a single base away; this may be a read error. The chain uses TRBV5-1 and TRBJ1-1; no firm D call. Germline values: CDR1 SGHRS, CDR2 YFSETQ. V shed 0 bases and J shed 9 bases, with 9 bases lying between them. This CDR3 is built from 12 residues. Written as DNA, the CDR3 is TGCGCCAGCAGCTTGGTGGGGTCTCAAGCTTTCTTT. This translates into CASSLVGSQAFF.

Details on this clonotype: This may be a read error, as it is one base from a much larger clone. The CDR3 DNA follows: TGCGCCAGCAGCTTGACGTTGGTAAACTACGAGCAGTACTTC. Encoded protein: CASSLTLVNYEQYF. The J gene is TRBJ2-7, the V gene TRBV5-1; no clear D. CDR3 size: 14 residues. CDR1 is SGHRS, CDR2 YFSETQ, per germline. Trimming shortened V by 1 base and J by 3 bases, and 11 bases separated the two germline ends.

This clonotype was seen many times. This sequence joins TRBV4-2 and TRBJ2-1; D gene unclear. CDR1 is LGHNA and CDR2 is YNFKEQ in the germline V gene. This CDR3 is 13 amino acids long. V was pared by 1 base and J by 4 bases, with 5 bases between. CDR3 DNA: TGTGCCAGCAGCCAAGGAGGTTACAATGAGCAGTTCTTC. It specifies CASSQGGYNEQFF.

This clonotype came up many times. The chain is built from TRBV15 and TRBJ2-7; D gene unclear. V was clipped by 2 bases and J by 5 bases, with 10 bases between them. Germline V gene lookup returns CDR1 LNHNV and CDR2 YYDKDF (reference sequence). The CDR3 has 13 amino acids. The CDR3 spells CATSRPYGDEQYF. CDR3 coding DNA: TGTGCCACCAGCAGACCCTATGGGGACGAGCAGTACTTC. Combining the CDR3 with reference TRBV15 and TRBJ2-7 gives the whole variable domain DAMVIQNPRYQVTQFGKPVTLSCSQTLNHNVMYWYQQKSSQAPKLLFHYYDKDFNNEADTPDNFQSRRPNTSFCFLDIRSPGLGDTAMYLCATSRPYGDEQYFGPGTRLTVT.

Ten or more counts support this clonotype. V usage is TRBV20-1 and J usage is TRBJ2-2; 10 nucleotides match TRBD2. Germline V CDR1 and CDR2: DFQATT, SNEGSKA (reference sequence). The V and J ends lost 3 bases and 6 bases, in that order; junction bases with no gene match: 10. CDR3 length: 16 amino acids. DNA of the CDR3: TGCAGTGCTAGGGAGGGGACTAGCGTCTTAGCCGGGGAGCTGTTTTTT. Translation: CSAREGTSVLAGELFF.

The table lists this clonotype with many counts. The chain is built from TRBV20-1 and TRBJ2-1; D is perhaps TRBD2 (5 bases). CDR1 and CDR2 (germline): DFQATT, SNEGSKA (reference sequence). This CDR3 comprises 15 residues. Trimming took off 2 bases at V and 9 bases at J, with 20 bases between the two ends. DNA of the CDR3: TGCAGTGCTAGAACCGACTACCTGAGTAACATTGAGCAGTTCTTC. Its translation is CSARTDYLSNIEQFF.